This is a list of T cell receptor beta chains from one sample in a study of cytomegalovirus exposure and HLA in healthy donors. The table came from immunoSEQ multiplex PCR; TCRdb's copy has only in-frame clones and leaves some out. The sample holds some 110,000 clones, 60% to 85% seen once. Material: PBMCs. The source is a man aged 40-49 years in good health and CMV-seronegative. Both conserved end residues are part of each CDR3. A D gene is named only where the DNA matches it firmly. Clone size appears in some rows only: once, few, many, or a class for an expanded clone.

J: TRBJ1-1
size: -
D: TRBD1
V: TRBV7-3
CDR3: CASSPGTVTEAFF
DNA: TGTGCCAGCAGCCCGGGGACAGTTACTGAAGCTTTCTTT

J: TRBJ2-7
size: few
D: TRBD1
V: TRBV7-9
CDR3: CASSPGQGVSYEQYF
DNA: TGTGCCAGCAGCCCGGGACAGGGTGTCTCCTACGAGCAGTACTTC

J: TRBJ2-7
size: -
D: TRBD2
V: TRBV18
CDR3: CASSRASGESYFYEQYF
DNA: TGTGCCAGCTCACGGGCTAGCGGAGAGAGCTATTTCTACGAGCAGTACTTC

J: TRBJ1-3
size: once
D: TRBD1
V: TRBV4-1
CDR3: CASSQEPQGAGNTIYF
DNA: TGCGCCAGCAGCCAAGAACCCCAGGGGGCGGGAAACACCATATATTTT

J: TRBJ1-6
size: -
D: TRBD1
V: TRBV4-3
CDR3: CASSHVQGTGEWGRDSPLHF
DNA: TGCGCCAGCAGCCACGTGCAGGGGACAGGGGAATGGGGTCGTGATTCACCCCTCCACTTT

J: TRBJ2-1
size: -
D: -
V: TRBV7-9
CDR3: CASSLRTPGNEQFF
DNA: TGTGCCAGCAGCTTAAGGACTCCCGGCAATGAGCAGTTCTTC

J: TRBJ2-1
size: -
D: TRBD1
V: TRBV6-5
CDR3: CASSFDGTGGINEQFF
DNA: TGTGCCAGCAGTTTTGACGGGACAGGGGGCATTAATGAGCAGTTCTTC

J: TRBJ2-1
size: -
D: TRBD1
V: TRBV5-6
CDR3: CASSHRDRAYEQFF
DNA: TGTGCCAGCAGCCACCGGGACAGGGCATATGAGCAGTTCTTC

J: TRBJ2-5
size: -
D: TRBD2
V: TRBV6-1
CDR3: CASRGLAGGWETQYF
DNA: TGTGCCAGCAGGGGACTAGCGGGGGGGTGGGAGACCCAGTACTTC

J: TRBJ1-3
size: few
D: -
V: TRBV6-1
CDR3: CASRTVGDSGNTIYF
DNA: TGTGCCAGCAGAACGGTCGGGGACTCTGGAAACACCATATATTTT

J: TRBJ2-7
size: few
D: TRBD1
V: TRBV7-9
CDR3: CASSSRDRTYEQYF
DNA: TGTGCCAGCAGCTCCCGGGACAGGACCTACGAGCAGTACTTC